This TCR beta chain was recorded in a study of T cells in localized non-small cell lung cancer. The germline gives CDR1 SNHLY, CDR2 FYNNEI. CDR3 length equals 14 residues. Germline trimming cut 3 bases from V and 9 bases from J; bases unmatched to any gene: 7. The method was immunoSEQ multiplex PCR; TCRdb's version includes in-frame clones alone and lacks a portion of them. Of around 50,000 clones listed, 86% were seen once; the top ten hold 2.5%. The chain is built from TRBV2 and TRBJ2-1; TRBD2 matches 8 bases. Specimen: PBMCs, collected before any cancer treatment. This sequence was found in a man aged 35 to 69 with stage II lung adenocarcinoma. As DNA, the CDR3 is TGTGCCAGCAGTGACCCGGTAGCGGGGTCTGAGCAGTTCTTC. The encoded protein is CASSDPVAGSEQFF.